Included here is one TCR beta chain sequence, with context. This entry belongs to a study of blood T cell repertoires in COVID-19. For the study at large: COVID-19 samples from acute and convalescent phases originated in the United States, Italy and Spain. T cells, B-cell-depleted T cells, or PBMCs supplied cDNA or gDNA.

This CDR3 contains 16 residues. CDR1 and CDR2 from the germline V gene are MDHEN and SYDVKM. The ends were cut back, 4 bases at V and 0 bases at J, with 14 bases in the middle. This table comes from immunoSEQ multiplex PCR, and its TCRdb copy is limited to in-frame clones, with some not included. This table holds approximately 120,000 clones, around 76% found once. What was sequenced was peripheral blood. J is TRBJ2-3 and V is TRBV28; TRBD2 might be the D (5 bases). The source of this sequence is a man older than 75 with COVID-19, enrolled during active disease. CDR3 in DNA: TGTGCCAGCAGTTCCTCCAAAGCGGAAAGCACAGATACGCAGTATTTT. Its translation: CASSSSKAESTDTQYF.